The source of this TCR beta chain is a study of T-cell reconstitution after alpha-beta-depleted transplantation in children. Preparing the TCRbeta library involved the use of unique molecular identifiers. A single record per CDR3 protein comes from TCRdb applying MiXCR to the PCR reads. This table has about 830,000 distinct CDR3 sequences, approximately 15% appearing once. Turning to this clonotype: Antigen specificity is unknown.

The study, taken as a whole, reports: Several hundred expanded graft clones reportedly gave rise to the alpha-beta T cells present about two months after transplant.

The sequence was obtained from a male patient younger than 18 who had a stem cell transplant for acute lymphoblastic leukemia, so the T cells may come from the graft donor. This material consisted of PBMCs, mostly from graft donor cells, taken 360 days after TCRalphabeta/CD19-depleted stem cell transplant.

The CDR3 nucleotides read TGTGCCAGCAGTTACGGGACAGGGCTCTCTGGAAACACCATATATTTT. Translating it yields CASSYGTGLSGNTIYF. The V and J genes are TRBV6-5 and TRBJ1-3, with TRBD1 matching over 9 bases. J gave up 0 bases and V 2 bases, and 2 bases lay outside the gene matches. Per germline, CDR1 MNHEY and CDR2 SVGAGI. This CDR3 spans 16 amino acids.